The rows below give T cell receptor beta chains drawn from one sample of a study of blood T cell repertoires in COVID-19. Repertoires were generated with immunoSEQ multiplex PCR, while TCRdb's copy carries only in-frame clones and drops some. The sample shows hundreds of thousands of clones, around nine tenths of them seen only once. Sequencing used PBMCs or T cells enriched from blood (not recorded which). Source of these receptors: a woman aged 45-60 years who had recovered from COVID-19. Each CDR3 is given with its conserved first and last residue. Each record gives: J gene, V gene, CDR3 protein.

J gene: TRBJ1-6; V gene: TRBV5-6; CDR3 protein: CASSLTRLGSYNSPLHF
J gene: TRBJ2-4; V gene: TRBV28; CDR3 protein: CASSLGGTGTRGSLFRAKNIQYF
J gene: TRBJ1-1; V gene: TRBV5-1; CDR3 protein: CASSSTANTEAFF
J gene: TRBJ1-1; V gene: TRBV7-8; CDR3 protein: CASRRESNTEAFF
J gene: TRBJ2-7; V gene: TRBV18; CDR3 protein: CASSLSQGSYEQYF
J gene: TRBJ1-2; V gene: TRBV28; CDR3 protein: CASRKWWGGEGYTF
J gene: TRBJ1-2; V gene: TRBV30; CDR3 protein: CAWSGTGLTYGYTF
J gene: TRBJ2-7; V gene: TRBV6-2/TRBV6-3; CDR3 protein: CASSSRLSGRYEQYF
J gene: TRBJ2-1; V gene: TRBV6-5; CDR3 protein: CASSYSGDSYNEQFF
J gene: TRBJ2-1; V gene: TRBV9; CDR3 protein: CASSVDGETYNEQFF
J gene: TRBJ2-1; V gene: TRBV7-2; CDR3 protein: CASSVGLAGYNEQFF
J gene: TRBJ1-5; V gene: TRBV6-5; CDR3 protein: CASSYSSGGGNQPQHF
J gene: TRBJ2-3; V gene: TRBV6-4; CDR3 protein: CASSEAGGSTDTQYF
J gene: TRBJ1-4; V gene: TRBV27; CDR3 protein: CASGSATNEKLFF
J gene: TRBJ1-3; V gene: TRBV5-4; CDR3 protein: CASSFLGPGNTIYF
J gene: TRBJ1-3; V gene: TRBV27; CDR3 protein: CASSLSPGRNTIYF
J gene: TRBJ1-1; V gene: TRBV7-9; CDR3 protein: CASSLNPPTAEAFF
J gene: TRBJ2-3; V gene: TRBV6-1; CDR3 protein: CASSEKRGTSLLSPPDTQYF
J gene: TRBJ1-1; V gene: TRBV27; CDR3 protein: CASSLRLTGLNTEAFF
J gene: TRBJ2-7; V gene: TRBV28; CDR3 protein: CASSFTRGTSGYYEQYF
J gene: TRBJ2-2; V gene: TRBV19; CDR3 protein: CASRPGQVNTGELFF
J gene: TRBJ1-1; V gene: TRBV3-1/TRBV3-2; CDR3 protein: CASSPRGKTEAFF
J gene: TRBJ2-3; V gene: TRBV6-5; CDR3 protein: CASNLILNADTQYF
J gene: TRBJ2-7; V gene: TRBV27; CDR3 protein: CASSRTGPYEQYF
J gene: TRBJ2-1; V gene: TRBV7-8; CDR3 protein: CASSFASGREQFF
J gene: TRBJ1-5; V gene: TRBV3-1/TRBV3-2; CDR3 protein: CASSRQGQPQHF
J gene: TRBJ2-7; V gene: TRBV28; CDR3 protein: CASSSALAGGTYEQYF
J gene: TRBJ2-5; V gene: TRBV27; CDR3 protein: CASSRLAGNQETQYF
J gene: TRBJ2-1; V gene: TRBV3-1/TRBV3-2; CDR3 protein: CASSHGPGLAGYNEQFF
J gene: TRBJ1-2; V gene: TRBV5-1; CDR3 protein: CASSFDISNYGYTF
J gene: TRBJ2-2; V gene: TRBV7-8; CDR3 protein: CASVLAGLNTGELFF
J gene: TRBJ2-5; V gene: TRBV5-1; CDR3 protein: CASSFSTSGPQYF
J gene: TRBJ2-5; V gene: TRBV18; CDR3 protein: CASSPPGQGGETQYF
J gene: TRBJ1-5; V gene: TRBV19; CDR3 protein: CASMGGSNQPQHF
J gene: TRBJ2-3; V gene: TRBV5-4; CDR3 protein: CASSFGGGGADTQYF
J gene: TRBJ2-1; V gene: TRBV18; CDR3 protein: CASSPGTLNNEQFF
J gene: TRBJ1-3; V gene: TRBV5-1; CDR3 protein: CASRVSGGSGNTIYF
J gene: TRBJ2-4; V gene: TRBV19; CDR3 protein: CASSIDSGSIAKNIQYF
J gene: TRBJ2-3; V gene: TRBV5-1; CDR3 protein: CASSFTSSYTDTQYF
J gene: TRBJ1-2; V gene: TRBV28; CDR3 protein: CASSQYYGYTF
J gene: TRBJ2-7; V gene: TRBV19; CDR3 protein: CASSDRGRSYEQYF
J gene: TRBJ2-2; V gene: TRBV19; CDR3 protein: CASSSPTGGVSTGELFF
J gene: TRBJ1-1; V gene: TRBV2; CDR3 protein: CASSVRQDLEAFF
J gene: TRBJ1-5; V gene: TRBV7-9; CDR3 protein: CASSQEAGENQPQHF
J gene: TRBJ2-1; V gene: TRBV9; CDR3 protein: CASSARLAGVHEQFF
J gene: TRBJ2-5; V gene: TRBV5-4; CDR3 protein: CASSFGGRTQETQYF
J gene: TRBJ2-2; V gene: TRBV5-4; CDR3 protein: CASSSRVAGGITGELFF
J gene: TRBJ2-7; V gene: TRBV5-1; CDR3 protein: CASSLVETGVYEQYF
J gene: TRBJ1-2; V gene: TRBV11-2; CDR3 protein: CASRKGQGNYGYTF
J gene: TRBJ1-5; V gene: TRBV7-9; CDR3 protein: CASSRSGVPQHF
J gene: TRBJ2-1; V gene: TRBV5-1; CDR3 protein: CASSLGSQGNEQFF
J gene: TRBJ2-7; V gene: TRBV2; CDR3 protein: CASSLTGTDTYEQYF
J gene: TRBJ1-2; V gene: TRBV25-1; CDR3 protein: CASSEGGDYGYTF
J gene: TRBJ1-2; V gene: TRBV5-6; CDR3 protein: CASRRLSSYGYTF
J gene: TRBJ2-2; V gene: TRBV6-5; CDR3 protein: CASLHPGQGSGELFF